This T cell receptor beta chain appears in the sequencing data of a study of OX40 agonist ivuxolimab in advanced cancers. The CDR3 is made up of 12 amino acids. V was shortened by 4 bases and J by 6 bases, with 9 bases between the two germline ends. Germline V CDR1 and CDR2: SGHDT, YYEEEE. The assay was immunoSEQ multiplex PCR, and TCRdb's table has in-frame clones only and misses some. Here the sample spans some 73,000 clones, more than 80% being singletons. This chain uses TRBV5-6 with TRBJ2-3, with D unclear. The sequence was obtained from an adult with an advanced solid tumor such as melanoma, head and neck, liver or kidney cancer. Material: CD4+ or CD8+ T cells sorted from blood, obtained in a trial of the OX40 agonist ivuxolimab. CDR3: CASSHSPDTQYF. The DNA for the CDR3 is TGTGCCAGCAGCCACTCCCCTGATACGCAGTATTTT.